The source of this T cell receptor (beta chain) is a study of blood T cell repertoires in COVID-19. Overall study: Sources were T cells, B-cell-depleted T cells, or PBMCs; the material itself was cDNA or gDNA.

The germline gives CDR1 SGHRS, CDR2 YFSETQ. Trimming left V 4 bases short and J 1 base short, with 8 bases between. This CDR3 contains 13 residues. Only in-frame clones appear in the TCRdb table, and some are missing; sequencing was by immunoSEQ multiplex PCR. The sample consists of just over 20,000 clones, around 84% of them appearing once. Sequencing was done on a sample of peripheral blood. This sequence joins TRBV5-1 and TRBJ1-2; maybe TRBD1 (6 bases). The TCR sequence derives from a middle-aged man with active COVID-19. CDR3 DNA: TGCGCCAGCAGCGAGGACAGTAACTATGGCTACACCTTC. Amino acids: CASSEDSNYGYTF.